This TCR beta chain was documented in a study of radiotherapy plus CTLA-4 blockade in lung cancer. Study outcomes and limitations: Once radiotherapy plus ipilimumab had been given, TCR clones derived from tumor expanded in blood.

Worth noting for this clone: Antigen specificity is unknown.

This CDR3 is 16 amino acids long. CDR1 is SGHTA and CDR2 is FQGNSA in the germline V gene. J lost 0 bases, V lost 3 bases, and 3 bases had no gene match. TCRdb's table, derived via immunoSEQ multiplex PCR, lists solely in-frame clones and lacks some. The table includes fewer than 65,000 clones, about 80% detected once. The receptor was derived from a human donor with non-small cell lung cancer whose response to radiotherapy plus ipilimumab could not be evaluated. The rearrangement links TRBV7-2 to TRBJ1-3; 9 bases agree with TRBD1. Sequencing used peripheral blood, obtained from a patient treated with radiotherapy plus ipilimumab. CDR3 sequence: CASSLDRGHSGNTIYF. CDR3 in DNA: TGTGCCAGCAGCTTGGACAGGGGCCACTCTGGAAACACCATATATTTT.